The entry below describes one T cell receptor beta chain. Here immunoSEQ multiplex PCR was the method, and the copy in TCRdb shows in-frame clones only, minus some. Altogether roughly 170,000 clones are present, 88% being singletons, with the ten largest covering 11%. Indicated time point: blood 4 weeks post-SBRT, at nephrectomy. The treatment here: 15 Gy SBRT to primary tumor, nephrectomy 4 weeks later. This renal cell carcinoma was of the clear cell type. Trimming took 6 bases from V and 3 from J, leaving 8 bases between them. CDR3 length: 12 amino acids. Germline V gives CDR1 MNHEY, CDR2 SMNVEV (reference sequence). This sample was taken from a study of radiation and T cells in renal cell carcinoma.

This chain connects TRBV27 to TRBJ2-5; no firm D call. This clonotype was obtained from a woman in her forties or fifties with renal cell carcinoma. The sample consisted of blood, taken from a patient whose treatment included radiotherapy and nephrectomy. CDR3 DNA: TGTGCCAGCAGCTCCATAGAAGAGACCCAGTACTTC. The encoded protein is CASSSIEETQYF.